The T cell receptor (beta chain) described here comes from a study of blood T cell repertoires in COVID-19. On the study more broadly: Collection of acute and convalescent COVID-19 samples took place in the United States, Italy and Spain. PBMCs, B-cell-depleted T cells, or T cells were the source of the cDNA or gDNA that made up the material.

Authors' processing steps: Cell counts per sample came from amplifying reference gene primers. Repertoires were generated with immunoSEQ multiplex PCR, while TCRdb's copy carries only in-frame clones and drops some. V, J and clone size were drawn from that table, and D and trimming were deduced from the DNA. The table shows approximately 170,000 clones, with approximately 91% occurring only once. In Seattle, patients joined the study during active infection and were tracked longitudinally. This CDR3 contains 15 residues. V shed 5 bases and J 5 bases; nucleotides not matched to a gene: 11. In germline, CDR1 is MDHEN, CDR2 SYDVKM.

The sequenced material came from peripheral blood. The rearrangement links TRBV28 to TRBJ1-2, with TRBD1 matching over 7 bases. The receptor was isolated from a man between 18 and 35 years old with COVID-19, enrolled during active disease. The CDR3 spells CASSLLDRARYGYTF. CDR3 DNA: TGTGCCAGCAGTCTGCTAGACAGGGCGAGGTATGGCTACACCTTC.